The 31 T cell receptor beta chains presented below share a single source sample, sequenced in a study of T-cell memory formation after mild COVID-19. TCRdb independently ran MiXCR on the 5' RACE reads; one entry per CDR3 protein. This table has 150,000 or so distinct CDR3 sequences, around a third appearing once. Sequencing was done on a sample of PBMCs or a T cell subset sorted from them (not recorded which). These receptors were obtained from an adult woman who had mild COVID-19 (a few samples of this study predate the infection). Cell type and time point are not known.

This clonotype was counted a few times. This rearrangement joins TRBV6-5 to TRBJ2-1, with 15 positions matching TRBD2. J was trimmed by 5 bases and V by 0 bases; bases with no gene match: 8. Germline loops: CDR1 MNHEY, CDR2 SVGAGI. The CDR3 has 19 amino acids. CDR3 sequence reads: CASSYSGTSGGPTDNEQFF. The DNA of the CDR3 is TGTGCCAGCAGTTACTCAGGGACTAGCGGGGGGCCGACCGACAATGAGCAGTTCTTC.

This clonotype was counted between two and nine times. The chain uses TRBV29-1 and TRBJ1-2, with a tentative D call TRBD1 (5 bases). Trimming shortened V by 7 bases and J by 0 bases, and 15 bases separated the two germline ends. Germline V gene lookup returns CDR1 SQVTM and CDR2 ANQGSEA. This CDR3 spans 14 amino acids. The CDR3 protein is CSAGAKLTNYGYTF. DNA for the CDR3: TGCAGCGCCGGGGCGAAGTTAACTAACTATGGCTACACCTTC.

This clonotype was detected a few times. The chain carries TRBV7-9 and TRBJ2-7; D is perhaps TRBD2 (5 bases). The CDR3 runs to 15 residues. Trimming cost V 3 bases and J 3 bases, with 15 bases left between them. CDR1 and CDR2 (germline): SEHNR, FQNEAQ (reference sequence). The DNA for the CDR3 is TGTGCCAGCAGCTTCACCCCGCGGGTCGACTACGAGCAGTACTTC. Residues: CASSFTPRVDYEQYF.

This chain uses TRBV19 with TRBJ1-3; D may be TRBD1 (6 bases). The CDR3 is 16 amino acids. Germline values: CDR1 LNHDA, CDR2 SQIVND (reference sequence). Trimming pared 4 bases from V and 4 bases from J, leaving 17 bases between. The CDR3 nucleotides read TGTGCCAGTAGTACTCGTTCGGGGGGCGCGGGAAACACCATATATTTT. This gives the protein CASSTRSGGAGNTIYF.

This clonotype was recorded a few times. The rearrangement uses TRBV10-3 and TRBJ2-1, with D unclear. The CDR3 length is 15 residues. The germline V gene encodes CDR1 ENHRY and CDR2 SYGVKD. V lost 5 bases, J lost 5 bases, and 16 bases lay in between. CDR3 bases: TGTGCCATCAGTTACGACTCCTTTAGGAACAATGAGCAGTTCTTC. Protein sequence: CAISYDSFRNNEQFF.

This clonotype has more than one count but fewer than ten. The CDR3 protein is CSASPRDNYGYTF. CDR3 bases: TGCAGTGCTAGCCCCCGGGACAACTATGGCTACACCTTC. This chain uses TRBV20-1 with TRBJ1-2; a weak D match, TRBD1 (5 bases). The V end was cut by 3 bases, the J end by 2 bases, with 10 bases between. The CDR3 totals 13 residues. Per the germline V gene, CDR1 is DFQATT and CDR2 is SNEGSKA (reference sequence).

The chain couples TRBV5-4 to TRBJ2-3, with 15 bases that match TRBD2. J gave up 2 bases and V 3 bases, and 4 bases lay outside the gene matches. The germline gives CDR1 SGHNT, CDR2 YYREEE (reference sequence). The CDR3 has 17 amino acids. The CDR3 nucleotides read TGTGCCAGCAGCTCGGGACTAGCGGGGGGCTTCACAGATACGCAGTATTTT. It is translated as CASSSGLAGGFTDTQYF.

The chain combines TRBV12-3 or TRBV12-4 with TRBJ1-1; 7 nucleotides agree with TRBD1. The CDR3 is made up of 16 amino acids. V gave up 3 bases and J gave up 1 base; unmatched junction bases: 8. The CDR3 DNA is TGTGCCAGCAGTTTTTGGGGAGGGGGCCGGAACACTGAAGCTTTCTTT. The encoded protein is CASSFWGGGRNTEAFF.

The table lists this clonotype with a few counts. Here the CDR3 DNA reads TGTGCCAGCAGCCAGCTGCTAGCGGGAGCTTCCCACGAGCAGTACTTC. Translating gives CASSQLLAGASHEQYF. The rearrangement links TRBV5-6 to TRBJ2-7; TRBD2 agrees at 10 bases. The V and J ends lost 4 bases and 5 bases, in that order; junction bases with no gene match: 12. The germline gives CDR1 SGHDT, CDR2 YYEEEE. The CDR3 covers 16 residues.

This clonotype was picked up a small number of times. The V and J genes are TRBV6-1 and TRBJ1-1; D is uncertain. Germline V gene lookup returns CDR1 MNHNS and CDR2 SASEGT. V gave up 1 base and J gave up 4 bases, with 10 bases separating them. This CDR3 comprises 14 residues. As DNA, the CDR3 is TGTGCCAGCAGTGAAGATGGAGGGCTCACTGAAGCTTTCTTT. This translates into CASSEDGGLTEAFF.

This clonotype was observed a few times. The chain uses TRBV12-3 or TRBV12-4 and TRBJ2-5; D perhaps matches TRBD1 (5 bases). The CDR3 contains 14 residues. Trimming left V 6 bases short and J 5 bases short, with 16 bases between. The CDR3 region is CASRRAAGSETQYF. For the CDR3, the DNA is TGTGCCAGCAGACGGGCAGCAGGGTCGGAGACCCAGTACTTC.

V is TRBV4-2 and J is TRBJ1-3; D uncertain. The CDR3 sequence is 12 residues long. Trimming cost V 3 bases and J 4 bases, with 4 bases left between them. CDR1 and CDR2 (germline): LGHNA, YNFKEQ. CDR3 bases: TGTGCCAGCAGCCACGAGGGAAACACCATATATTTT. Its translation: CASSHEGNTIYF.

This chain links TRBV6-5 with TRBJ1-1; D gene uncertain. The CDR3 runs 13 residues. Trimming pared 6 bases from V and 4 bases from J, leaving 12 bases between. Per germline, CDR1 MNHEY and CDR2 SVGAGI. CDR3 region: CASSRVGGTEAFF. The CDR3 DNA reads as TGTGCCAGCAGCCGAGTGGGCGGCACTGAAGCTTTCTTT.

The chain combines TRBV29-1 with TRBJ2-1; weak D call: TRBD1 (5 bases). The CDR3 runs to 15 residues. The germline CDR1 and CDR2 sequences are SQVTM and ANQGSEA. V was clipped by 0 bases and J by 2 bases, with 11 bases between them. The CDR3 loop is CSVEDPRTPYNEQFF. CDR3 in DNA: TGCAGCGTTGAAGATCCCAGGACACCCTACAATGAGCAGTTCTTC.

This sequence joins TRBV11-2 and TRBJ2-7, with 10 bases lining up with TRBD2. Germline V gives CDR1 SGHAT, CDR2 FQNNGV. After removal of 0 bases from V and 3 bases from J, the junction contained 2 bases not matched to a gene. The CDR3 spans 15 residues. In nucleotides, the CDR3 is TGTGCCAGCAGCTTAGAAGCGGGAGGGTTCTACGAGCAGTACTTC. This encodes CASSLEAGGFYEQYF. Complete variable domain (other parts from reference TRBV11-2 and TRBJ2-7): EAGVAQSPRYKIIEKRQSVAFWCNPISGHATLYWYQQILGQGPKLLIQFQNNGVVDDSQLPKDRFSAERLKGVDSTLKIQPAKLEDSAVYLCASSLEAGGFYEQYFGPGTRLTVT.

This clonotype was seen just once. The V gene is TRBV28, the J gene TRBJ2-7; a weak D match, TRBD1 (6 bases). The germline CDR1 and CDR2 sequences are MDHEN and SYDVKM. V was cut by 5 bases and J by 6 bases, with 17 bases left in between. The CDR3 loop spans 14 amino acids. The CDR3, as DNA: TGTGCCAGCAGTCTTGGGACACCGGAAGCCGAGCAGTACTTC. It encodes CASSLGTPEAEQYF.

This sequence joins TRBV12-3 or TRBV12-4 and TRBJ1-2; 8 nucleotides agree with TRBD1. The CDR3 runs to 14 residues. The V segment lost 3 bases and the J segment 7 bases; nucleotides outside the gene matches: 7. CDR3 nucleotide sequence: TGTGCCAGCAGTTTCGGCCAGGGGGCGGTTGGCTACACCTTC. Its protein product is CASSFGQGAVGYTF.

This clonotype has only a few counts. The chain combines TRBV23-1 with TRBJ2-2; D remains ambiguous. TRBV23-1 is an ORF, and what it does is uncertain. The CDR3 extends over 15 amino acids. V lost 7 bases to trimming and J lost 4 bases, with 16 bases between them. The CDR3 nucleotides are TGCGCCAGCACCTCTAGGCCTCCACGCACCGGGGAGCTGTTTTTT. This codes for CASTSRPPRTGELFF.

V and J are TRBV2 and TRBJ2-1, with 8 nucleotides matching TRBD2. The CDR3 contains 14 residues. The V segment lost 4 bases and the J segment 6 bases; nucleotides outside the gene matches: 5. CDR1 is SNHLY, CDR2 FYNNEI, per germline. As DNA, the CDR3 is TGTGCCAGCAGTGTGGACGGGGGGGCCAATGAGCAGTTCTTC. Protein: CASSVDGGANEQFF.

The count of this clonotype is one. This rearrangement joins TRBV12-3 or TRBV12-4 to TRBJ1-2; D not resolved. This CDR3 is 14 amino acids long. V was shortened by 6 bases and J by 4 bases, with 15 bases between the two germline ends. Written as DNA, the CDR3 is TGTGCCAGCAGCTCACACAGAGGGATCTATGGCTACACCTTC. Translated: CASSSHRGIYGYTF.

The table lists this clonotype with many counts. The rearrangement uses TRBV9 and TRBJ2-1; 10 nucleotides agree with TRBD2. The CDR3 totals 15 residues. Trimming removed 2 bases from V and 3 bases from J; junction bases left unmatched: 2. Germline CDR1 is SGDLS and CDR2 is YYNGEE. CDR3 sequence (DNA): TGTGCCAGCAGCGTTGGACTAGCGGACTACAATGAGCAGTTCTTC. Amino acid sequence: CASSVGLADYNEQFF.

The J gene is TRBJ2-3, the V gene TRBV7-2, with a weak D call TRBD2 (6 bases). Trimming stripped 4 bases from V and 4 bases from J, with 12 bases between. Germline CDR1 SGHTA, CDR2 FQGNSA. This CDR3 contains 14 residues. In nucleotides, the CDR3 is TGTGCCAGCAGCTCCACCGGGACTTCAGATACGCAGTATTTT. Encoded protein: CASSSTGTSDTQYF.

The chain carries TRBV30 and TRBJ1-1; possibly TRBD1 for D (6 bases). The CDR3 extends over 17 amino acids. V shed 3 bases and J shed 0 bases, with 20 bases lying between them. CDR1 GTSNPN and CDR2 SVGIG come from the germline V gene (reference sequence). CDR3 region: CAWSATGGPLMNTEAFF. CDR3 DNA: TGTGCCTGGAGCGCTACCGGGGGGCCTCTCATGAACACTGAAGCTTTCTTT.

This clonotype occurred a few times. J is TRBJ2-7 and V is TRBV11-2, with no clear D. The V gene lost 4 bases and the J gene lost 3 bases, with 13 bases spanning the gap. The CDR3 is 14 residues long. Germline V gene sequence: CDR1 SGHAT, CDR2 FQNNGV. The CDR3 region has the DNA TGTGCCAGCAGCTCTCCGGCCAGATACTACGAGCAGTACTTC. This gives the protein CASSSPARYYEQYF.

This clonotype was seen a handful of times. This chain uses TRBV25-1 with TRBJ2-2, with D perhaps TRBD1 or TRBD2 (5 bases each). This CDR3 comprises 17 residues. Germline loops: CDR1 MGHDK, CDR2 SYGVNS. Trimming took off 3 bases at V and 5 bases at J, with 19 bases between the two ends. The CDR3 loop reads CASSEWIEGRLTGELFF. CDR3 bases: TGTGCCAGCAGTGAGTGGATCGAGGGGCGCTTAACCGGGGAGCTGTTTTTT.

This clonotype was picked up many times. The V call is TRBV20-1, the J call TRBJ1-1, with 7 bases identical to TRBD1. Germline values: CDR1 DFQATT, CDR2 SNEGSKA (reference sequence). V was pared by 2 bases and J by 12 bases, with 15 bases of the junction left unmatched. The CDR3 has 14 residues. The CDR3 coding sequence is TGCAGTGCTAGAAAGGGGGCGGAACCCTCCTTGACTTTCTTT. This gives the protein CSARKGAEPSLTFF.

V and J are TRBV11-2 and TRBJ2-2; 7 nucleotides align to TRBD2. The CDR3 is 18 residues long. J was trimmed by 4 bases and V by 5 bases; bases with no gene match: 16. Germline V gene lookup returns CDR1 SGHAT and CDR2 FQNNGV. CDR3 in amino acids: CASSLTTSGGGFTGELFF. The CDR3 nucleotides read TGTGCCAGCAGCCTCACAACCTCGGGCGGGGGTTTCACCGGGGAGCTGTTTTTT.

The CDR3 region is CASSLGSACRAGTEAFF. CDR3 nucleotide sequence: TGCGCCAGCAGCTTGGGGAGCGCATGTCGGGCTGGCACTGAAGCTTTCTTT. This chain links TRBV5-1 with TRBJ1-1; D is unresolved. With 0 bases removed from V and 4 bases from J, the gap between germline ends came to 19 bases. CDR1 is SGHRS and CDR2 is YFSETQ in the germline V gene. The CDR3 is 17 amino acids.

V usage is TRBV15 and J usage is TRBJ2-7; tentatively, D is TRBD2 (6 bases). V lost 0 bases and J 6 bases, leaving 15 bases between the germline ends. Looked up from germline, CDR1 is LNHNV and CDR2 is YYDKDF (reference sequence). The CDR3 length is 15 residues. CDR3 coding DNA: TGTGCCACCAGCAGAGATAAGGTCGGAGGGTCCGAGCAGTACTTC. This translates into CATSRDKVGGSEQYF. Full variable domain (remainder filled in from reference TRBV15 and TRBJ2-7): DAMVIQNPRYQVTQFGKPVTLSCSQTLNHNVMYWYQQKSSQAPKLLFHYYDKDFNNEADTPDNFQSRRPNTSFCFLDIRSPGLGDTAMYLCATSRDKVGGSEQYFGPGTRLTVT.

This clonotype has only a few counts. The rearrangement links TRBV6-1 to TRBJ2-3; TRBD1 might be the D (6 bases). CDR3 size: 14 residues. V dropped 11 bases and J dropped 3 bases, with 18 bases sitting between them. Germline CDR1 is MNHNS and CDR2 is SASEGT. This chain's CDR3 is CAGSQGKGTDTQYF. As DNA, the CDR3 is TGTGCCGGATCCCAGGGGAAGGGAACAGATACGCAGTATTTT.

This chain connects TRBV14 to TRBJ2-5, with TRBD2 identical over 8 bases. Germline V gene lookup returns CDR1 SGHDN and CDR2 FVKESK. Trimming at V came to 1 base and at J to 3 bases, leaving 1 base not matched to a gene. The CDR3 covers 14 residues. This CDR3 is CASSQGGLEETQYF. CDR3 coding DNA: TGTGCCAGCAGCCAAGGGGGACTAGAAGAGACCCAGTACTTC. Drawing the rest from reference TRBV14 and TRBJ2-5, the complete variable domain is EAGVTQFPSHSVIEKGQTVTLRCDPISGHDNLYWYRRVMGKEIKFLLHFVKESKQDESGMPNNRFLAERTGGTYSTLKVQPAELEDSGVYFCASSQGGLEETQYFGPGTRLLVL.